The present TCR beta chain was sequenced within a study of shared T cell receptors in the human thymus. The CDR3 totals 16 residues. V lost 3 bases, J lost 5 bases, and 5 bases stayed unmatched. Germline CDR1 reads SGHAT; CDR2 reads FQNNGV. Sequencing used immunoSEQ multiplex PCR; TCRdb keeps in-frame clones, though not all of them. This sample has more than 550,000 clones, with around 87% found just once. The sample was also linked to a second study, of human thymus T cells. As reported in that work: From resections taken during corrective heart surgery, the thymus tissue was obtained.

V usage is TRBV11-2 and J usage is TRBJ1-6, with 9 bases fitting TRBD1. The source is a boy younger than two with a congenital heart defect. Sequenced material: thymocytes. CDR3 loop: CASSLWDRDHNSPLHF. The CDR3 DNA follows: TGTGCCAGCAGCTTGTGGGACAGGGATCATAATTCACCCCTCCACTTT.